Each of the 22 T cell receptor beta chains below was sequenced from the same sample in a study of cytomegalovirus exposure and HLA in healthy donors. Primers: 60 Vbeta forward and 13 Jbeta reverse. Repertoires were generated with immunoSEQ multiplex PCR, while TCRdb's copy carries only in-frame clones and drops some. The table includes roughly 190,000 clones, 81% detected once. Material: PBMCs. These receptors originate from a man between 18 and 35 years old in good health and CMV-seronegative.

As for this clone: Other DNA variants within this sample encode the same CDR3. The chain recombines TRBV9 with TRBJ1-6, with TRBD1 matching 7 bases. The CDR3 is 14 amino acids. Germline V lookup: CDR1 SGDLS, CDR2 YYNGEE. V trimming: 3 bases; J trimming: 6 bases; junction bases outside the gene matches: 3. CDR3 region: CASSARQGNSPLHF. The CDR3 DNA reads TGTGCCAGCAGCGCCAGACAGGGTAATTCACCCCTCCACTTT.

V and J are TRBV7-6 and TRBJ2-7, with unresolved D. Germline CDR1 and CDR2: SGHVS and FNYEAQ. The CDR3 extends over 16 amino acids. Trimming left V 1 base short and J 3 bases short, with 16 bases between. This CDR3 reads CASSLEPNSEYYEQYF. CDR3 nucleotide sequence: TGTGCCAGCAGCTTAGAGCCGAACTCGGAGTACTACGAGCAGTACTTC.

The chain employs TRBV7-9 and TRBJ2-7; TRBD2 is a possible D gene (5 bases). The length of the CDR3 is 11 residues. The germline CDR1 and CDR2 sequences are SEHNR and FQNEAQ (reference sequence). The germline V and J ends were trimmed by 6 bases and 3 bases, with 6 bases remaining between them. In DNA form, the CDR3 reads TGTGCCAGCAGTGGACTCTACGAGCAGTACTTC. Its protein is CASSGLYEQYF. Drawing the rest from reference TRBV7-9 and TRBJ2-7, the complete variable domain is DTGVSQNPRHKITKRGQNVTFRCDPISEHNRLYWYRQTLGQGPEFLTYFQNEAQLEKSRLLSDRFSAERPKGSFSTLEIQRTEQGDSAMYLCASSGLYEQYFGPGTRLTVT.

The rearrangement uses TRBV6-1 and TRBJ1-2, with TRBD1 matching 7 bases. This CDR3 comprises 14 residues. J lost 4 bases, V lost 8 bases, and 10 bases had no gene match. The germline V gene encodes CDR1 MNHNS and CDR2 SASEGT. In DNA form, the CDR3 reads TGTGCCAGCCTAAGACAGGGAGTTTCCTATGGCTACACCTTC. Amino acid sequence: CASLRQGVSYGYTF.

This chain joins TRBV28 and TRBJ2-5, with 8 bases identical to TRBD2. Judging by the DNA end, TRBJ2-7 fits better; the J call may be wrong. In germline, CDR1 is MDHEN, CDR2 SYDVKM. The CDR3 spans 12 residues. CDR3: CASSLRGGEQYF. CDR3 sequence (DNA): TGTGCCAGCAGTTTACGGGGGGGCGAGCAGTACTTC.

This clone showed up just a few times. The chain is built from TRBV19 and TRBJ2-2, with D perhaps TRBD1 (6 bases). CDR3 length equals 17 residues. Germline lookup yields CDR1 LNHDA and CDR2 SQIVND (reference sequence). The V gene lost 5 bases and the J gene lost 0 bases, with 16 bases spanning the gap. The CDR3 region is CASSSPYTGTNTGELFF. The CDR3, as DNA: TGTGCCAGTAGTTCCCCTTACACAGGGACGAACACCGGGGAGCTGTTTTTT.

V gene TRBV4-1 combines with J gene TRBJ1-5; D ambiguous. This CDR3 has 15 amino acids. V dropped 2 bases and J dropped 2 bases, with 10 bases sitting between them. CDR1 and CDR2 (germline): MGHRA, YSYEKL. The CDR3 loop is CASSQRENGNQPQHF. The CDR3 DNA is TGCGCCAGCAGCCAACGGGAGAATGGCAATCAGCCCCAGCATTTT.

The chain recombines TRBV6-4 with TRBJ2-1, with D possibly TRBD2 on 7 matching bases. The germline CDR1 and CDR2 sequences are MRHNA and SNTAGT. V was pared by 0 bases and J by 7 bases, with 13 bases between. The CDR3 sequence is 15 residues long. CDR3 residues: CASSDSSKGGNEQFF. The CDR3 DNA follows: TGTGCCAGCAGTGACTCGAGTAAGGGGGGGAATGAGCAGTTCTTC.

The chain joins TRBV6-1 to TRBJ1-2; D is unclear. Deletions cut 4 bases from V and 5 bases from J, with 17 bases between. Per the germline V gene, CDR1 is MNHNS and CDR2 is SASEGT. The CDR3 loop spans 15 amino acids. CDR3 coding DNA: TGTGCCAGCAGTGTGAGGGTTGTGGGCATATATGGCTACACCTTC. Translating it yields CASSVRVVGIYGYTF.

The table lists this clone with a count of one. This chain's CDR3 is CASSFGGGAYGYTF. CDR3 nucleotide sequence: TGTGCCAGCAGTTTTGGGGGGGGCGCTTATGGCTACACCTTC. The genes are TRBV27 and TRBJ1-2; tentatively, D is TRBD1 (6 bases). CDR3 size: 14 residues. Germline CDR1 MNHEY, CDR2 SMNVEV (reference sequence). The germline V and J ends were trimmed by 3 bases and 5 bases, with 13 bases remaining between them.

The chain couples TRBV4-2 to TRBJ2-7; 9 bases are shared with TRBD2. Trimming cost V 2 bases and J 7 bases; bases outside gene matches: 9. Germline values: CDR1 LGHNA, CDR2 YNFKEQ. CDR3 length: 15 residues. CDR3 loop: CASSQLAGRGGEQYF. DNA for the CDR3: TGTGCCAGCAGCCAACTAGCGGGAAGGGGGGGGGAGCAGTACTTC.

This clone was counted once. This rearrangement joins TRBV9 to TRBJ2-3; 14 bases line up with TRBD2. V was pared by 4 bases and J by 2 bases, with 9 bases of the junction left unmatched. Germline loops: CDR1 SGDLS, CDR2 YYNGEE. The CDR3 length is 18 residues. The CDR3 DNA follows: TGTGCCAGCAGCCCCCATAGGACTAGCGGGGGGTTCACAGATACGCAGTATTTT. Translated, it gives CASSPHRTSGGFTDTQYF.

The chain recombines TRBV10-3 with TRBJ2-6; TRBD1 matches at 11 bases. The germline gives CDR1 ENHRY, CDR2 SYGVKD. The ends lost 6 bases at V and 0 bases at J; junction bases unmatched: 7. The CDR3 contains 18 residues. CDR3 nucleotide sequence: TGTGCCATCAGGCCGGACAGGGGGCCAAGCTCTGGGGCCAACGTCCTGACTTTC. It is translated as CAIRPDRGPSSGANVLTF.

The chain links TRBV4-3 to TRBJ2-5, with 8 bases fitting TRBD2. Trimming cost V 5 bases and J 11 bases; bases outside gene matches: 31. The CDR3 length is 20 residues. In germline, CDR1 is LGHNA, CDR2 YSLEER. The CDR3 DNA follows: TGCGCCAGCAGCTCCTTCCCGAAACTAGCGGCCGACCTCACCTCGTACGGGCAGTACTTC. It specifies CASSSFPKLAADLTSYGQYF.

This chain connects TRBV7-6 to TRBJ2-5; 7 nucleotides match TRBD2. The CDR3 runs 15 residues. The ends lost 0 bases at V and 5 bases at J; junction bases unmatched: 6. Germline V gene sequence: CDR1 SGHVS, CDR2 FNYEAQ. CDR3 protein: CASSLAGGEMETQYF. The CDR3 DNA sequence: TGTGCCAGCAGCTTAGCGGGAGGGGAGATGGAGACCCAGTACTTC.

This clone showed up just a few times. The V gene is TRBV6-4, the J gene TRBJ2-7; D is uncertain. Looked up from germline, CDR1 is MRHNA and CDR2 is SNTAGT. The CDR3 runs to 11 residues. V lost 11 bases, J lost 3 bases, and 11 bases lay in between. The CDR3 DNA reads TGTGCCGGTCGACTCAGCTACGAGCAGTACTTC. Encoded protein: CAGRLSYEQYF.

The CDR3 reads CASSLLGTATFNYGYTF. CDR3 DNA: TGTGCCAGCAGCTTGTTAGGGACAGCGACTTTTAACTATGGCTACACCTTC. J is TRBJ1-2 and V is TRBV5-6, with 7 nucleotides matching TRBD1. J was trimmed by 1 base and V by 1 base; bases with no gene match: 10. Germline V gene data show CDR1 as SGHDT and CDR2 as YYEEEE. The CDR3 has 17 amino acids.

The chain is built from TRBV5-1 and TRBJ1-2; D unresolved. Trimming stripped 0 bases from V and 7 bases from J, with 10 bases between. CDR1 is SGHRS and CDR2 is YFSETQ in the germline V gene. The CDR3 covers 13 residues. For the CDR3, the DNA is TGCGCCAGCAGCTTGGCAGGCCGAAGTGGCTACACCTTC. It encodes CASSLAGRSGYTF.

The chain recombines TRBV18 with TRBJ1-2, with D hard to call. V was trimmed by 3 bases and J by 3 bases, leaving 14 bases between them. Germline V gene lookup returns CDR1 KGHSH and CDR2 LQKENI. This CDR3 is 15 amino acids long. This CDR3 is CASSPPRRRYYGYTF. The CDR3 DNA sequence: TGTGCCAGCTCACCCCCCCGACGGAGATACTATGGCTACACCTTC.

This clone was detected a few times. The rearrangement joins TRBV15 to TRBJ2-7; the D gene is possibly TRBD2 (6 bases). The CDR3 is 15 amino acids. Germline lookup yields CDR1 LNHNV and CDR2 YYDKDF (reference sequence). Trimming took 0 bases from V and 6 from J, leaving 15 bases between them. The CDR3 spells CATSRDVGQGGEQYF. In nucleotides, the CDR3 is TGTGCCACCAGCAGAGATGTTGGCCAGGGAGGCGAGCAGTACTTC.

This clone has just one count. V usage is TRBV7-3 and J usage is TRBJ2-2; 11 nucleotides match TRBD2. V gave up 2 bases and J gave up 6 bases; unmatched junction bases: 23. CDR3 size: 22 residues. Germline V gene sequence: CDR1 SGHTA, CDR2 FQGTGA. CDR3 loop: CASSLWAPGLAGTANEPGELFF. CDR3 DNA: TGTGCCAGCAGCTTATGGGCACCCGGACTAGCGGGTACAGCCAACGAACCCGGGGAGCTGTTTTTT.

The chain is built from TRBV7-3 and TRBJ2-5, with a weak D call TRBD1 (6 bases). The J call may be mistaken, given a closer DNA end match to TRBJ2-7. The CDR3 is 12 residues long. Germline loops: CDR1 SGHTA, CDR2 FQGTGA. The CDR3 nucleotides read TGTGCCAGCAGCGAAGGGGGTCGCGAGCAGTACTTC. This sequence encodes CASSEGGREQYF.